Listed below are T cell receptor beta chains from one sample, sequenced in a study of cytomegalovirus exposure and HLA in healthy donors. Clones were sequenced by immunoSEQ multiplex PCR, and TCRdb holds only the in-frame ones, with some missing. The data show approximately 110,000 clones, with 81% seen just once and about 2% held by the top ten. The sample taken for sequencing was PBMCs. The receptors here all came from a woman aged 25 to 39 in good health and CMV-seronegative. CDR3s include the opening cysteine and the closing phenylalanine or tryptophan. D genes are given only for firm matches. A row's size may be missing; if present it is once, few, many or a size class.

J: TRBJ1-5
size: -
V: TRBV18
D: TRBD1
length: 13
DNA: TGTGCCAGCTCGGGGACAGATAATCAGCCCCAGCATTTT
CDR3: CASSGTDNQPQHF

J: TRBJ2-1
size: -
V: TRBV7-9
D: -
length: 13
DNA: TGTTCCAGCAGCTTAGACAGTCATAATGAGCAGTTCTTC
CDR3: CSSSLDSHNEQFF

J: TRBJ2-7
size: -
V: TRBV19
D: -
length: 15
DNA: TGTGCCAGTAGTATAGGCCAGCTCTCTGGCGGCGAGCAGTACTTC
CDR3: CASSIGQLSGGEQYF

J: TRBJ1-2
size: -
V: TRBV6-1
D: TRBD1
length: 12
DNA: TGTGCCAGCACGGACAGGGAAACTGGCTACACCTTC
CDR3: CASTDRETGYTF

J: TRBJ2-7
size: -
V: TRBV19
D: -
length: 15
DNA: TGTGCCAGTAGTATAGGCGGCACGAACTCCTACGAGCAGTACTTC
CDR3: CASSIGGTNSYEQYF

J: TRBJ2-1
size: -
V: TRBV27
D: TRBD1
length: 13
DNA: TGTGCCAGCAGTGCCTGGGACAGGGAGGTTATGGTCTTC
CDR3: CASSAWDREVMVF

J: TRBJ2-5
size: -
V: TRBV19
D: -
length: 11
DNA: TGTGCCAGTAGTATGGGAGGGACCCAGTACTTC
CDR3: CASSMGGTQYF

J: TRBJ2-5
size: once
V: TRBV10-3
D: -
length: 13
DNA: TGTGCCATCAGTAGGGGCCCGCAAGAGACCCAGTACTTC
CDR3: CAISRGPQETQYF

J: TRBJ2-1
size: -
V: TRBV7-2
D: -
length: 16
DNA: TGTGCCAGCAGCCGTCAGAGTGCGGGCCGGCGGAATGAGCAGTTCTTC
CDR3: CASSRQSAGRRNEQFF

J: TRBJ1-2
size: -
V: TRBV4-1
D: TRBD1
length: 16
DNA: TGCGCCAGCAGCCAAGACGGACAGGGGAGGCTGTATGGCTACACCTTC
CDR3: CASSQDGQGRLYGYTF

J: TRBJ2-1
size: -
V: TRBV5-1
D: TRBD2
length: 15
DNA: TGCGCCAGCAGCTTTTCAGGACTAGATATTAATGAGCAGTTCTTC
CDR3: CASSFSGLDINEQFF

J: TRBJ1-5
size: -
V: TRBV19
D: -
length: 13
DNA: TGTGCCAGTAAAGGACAACAAAATCAGCCCCAGCATTTT
CDR3: CASKGQQNQPQHF

J: TRBJ2-1
size: once
V: TRBV7-9
D: TRBD1
length: 16
DNA: TGTGCCAGCAGCTTAAGGGGGGACAGGGAGTTTAATGAGCAATTCTTC
CDR3: CASSLRGDREFNEQFF

J: TRBJ2-1
size: -
V: TRBV6-5
D: TRBD2
length: 15
DNA: TGTGCCAGCAGCCGACCGGGACTAGCGGATGGGGAGCAGTTCTTC
CDR3: CASSRPGLADGEQFF

J: TRBJ2-1
size: -
V: TRBV7-3
D: -
length: 14
DNA: TGTGCCAGCAGCTATTCACTAGTAGGCAATGAGCAGTTCTTC
CDR3: CASSYSLVGNEQFF

J: TRBJ2-7
size: -
V: TRBV6-5
D: TRBD2
length: 16
DNA: TGTGCCAGCAGTTACCGTACTAGCGGGAGGCCCTACGAGCAGTACTTC
CDR3: CASSYRTSGRPYEQYF

J: TRBJ1-1
size: -
V: TRBV7-8
D: TRBD1
length: 17
DNA: TGTGCCGGCAGCCCGCGGGGACAGGGTTCCTTGAGCACTGAAGCTTTCTTT
CDR3: CAGSPRGQGSLSTEAFF

J: TRBJ2-5
size: -
V: TRBV29-1
D: TRBD2
length: 14
DNA: TGCAGCGTTGGTACTAGCGGGAGTGTGGAGACCCAGTACTTC
CDR3: CSVGTSGSVETQYF

J: TRBJ2-7
size: -
V: TRBV2
D: TRBD2
length: 15
DNA: TGTGCCAGCAGTGAACCCCTAGCGGGGTCCTACGAGCAGTACTTC
CDR3: CASSEPLAGSYEQYF

J: TRBJ2-7
size: -
V: TRBV28
D: -
length: 10
DNA: TGTGCCAGCGGACGGACACAGCAGTACTTC
CDR3: CASGRTQQYF

J: TRBJ1-3
size: -
V: TRBV28
D: TRBD1
length: 14
DNA: TGTGCCAGCACCAAAGGGGGCGTAGGAAACACCATATATTTT
CDR3: CASTKGGVGNTIYF

J: TRBJ2-1
size: -
V: TRBV9
D: TRBD2
length: 18
DNA: TGTGCCAGCAGCGCCGGACTAGCGGGAGCGACCTTCAGGGATGAGCAGTTCTTC
CDR3: CASSAGLAGATFRDEQFF

J: TRBJ1-1
size: few
V: TRBV11-2
D: -
length: 16
DNA: TGTGCCAGCAGCCCATACCCGAGAGGGCGGAACACTGAAGCTTTCTTT
CDR3: CASSPYPRGRNTEAFF

J: TRBJ2-7
size: -
V: TRBV18
D: -
length: 14
DNA: TGTGCCAGCTCACCGGCGGGCTTGGAGGACGAGCAGTACTTC
CDR3: CASSPAGLEDEQYF

J: TRBJ2-7
size: -
V: TRBV7-2
D: -
length: 14
DNA: TGTGCCAGCAGCCTACGGGACACCTCCTACGAGCAGTACTTC
CDR3: CASSLRDTSYEQYF

J: TRBJ2-1
size: -
V: TRBV9
D: -
length: 15
DNA: TGTGCCAGCAGCGTCACCGACGGGACTTACAATGAGCAGTTCTTC
CDR3: CASSVTDGTYNEQFF

J: TRBJ1-1
size: -
V: TRBV4-1
D: TRBD1
length: 15
DNA: TGCGCCAGCAGCCCACTGACAGGGGAGGGTACTGAAGCTTTCTTT
CDR3: CASSPLTGEGTEAFF

J: TRBJ2-3
size: -
V: TRBV6-5
D: -
length: 16
DNA: TGTGCCAGCAGTTACTCGGACTTAGGACCTCCAGATACGCAGTATTTT
CDR3: CASSYSDLGPPDTQYF

J: TRBJ2-2
size: -
V: TRBV7-7
D: -
length: 14
DNA: TGTGCTAGCAGCCCCCAAACAGGGTTCGGGGAGCTGTTTTTT
CDR3: CASSPQTGFGELFF

J: TRBJ1-1
size: -
V: TRBV5-1
D: -
length: 14
DNA: TGCGCCAGCAGCTATGACACAAAGAACACTGAAGCTTTCTTT
CDR3: CASSYDTKNTEAFF

J: TRBJ1-2
size: -
V: TRBV18
D: -
length: 14
DNA: TGTGCCAGCTCACCCCTCGGGTCCAACTATGGCTACACCTTC
CDR3: CASSPLGSNYGYTF

J: TRBJ2-1
size: -
V: TRBV5-1
D: TRBD2
length: 17
DNA: TGCGCCAGCAGCTTGGCGTTGGGGCGGGAGCCATACAATGAGCAGTTCTTC
CDR3: CASSLALGREPYNEQFF

J: TRBJ2-7
size: -
V: TRBV5-1
D: TRBD2
length: 16
DNA: TGCGCCAGCAGCTTGTTGCCGGGACTAGCGATCGGCGAGCAGTACTTC
CDR3: CASSLLPGLAIGEQYF

J: TRBJ2-4
size: -
V: TRBV19
D: -
length: 15
DNA: TGTGCCAGTAATCGGGGGAAAATAGCCAAAAACATTCAGTACTTC
CDR3: CASNRGKIAKNIQYF

J: TRBJ1-5
size: -
V: TRBV5-5
D: -
length: 12
DNA: TGTGCCAGCAGCTTCTACGAGGGGCCCCAGCATTTT
CDR3: CASSFYEGPQHF

J: TRBJ1-2
size: -
V: TRBV30
D: -
length: 14
DNA: TGTGCCTGGAGTTTGGGGCGCGGAGACTATGGCTACACCTTC
CDR3: CAWSLGRGDYGYTF

J: TRBJ1-1
size: few
V: TRBV11-3
D: TRBD1
length: 13
DNA: TGTGCCAGCAGCTCGACAGGGTACACTGAAGCTTTCTTT
CDR3: CASSSTGYTEAFF

J: TRBJ1-1
size: -
V: TRBV29-1
D: -
length: 10
DNA: TGCAGCGTGGGCGAGACCGAAGCTTTCTTT
CDR3: CSVGETEAFF

J: TRBJ2-7
size: -
V: TRBV7-9
D: TRBD1
length: 16
DNA: TGTGCCAGCAGCTTAAGTCGCGGGACAGGGTCGGACGAGCAGTACTTC
CDR3: CASSLSRGTGSDEQYF

J: TRBJ2-7
size: -
V: TRBV6-6
D: TRBD1
length: 13
DNA: TGTGCCAGCAGTTACAGGGACAGATACGAGCAGTACTTC
CDR3: CASSYRDRYEQYF

J: TRBJ2-1
size: few
V: TRBV15
D: -
length: 16
DNA: TGTGCCACCAGCAGGGGCGGAGGGCTAGCCTACAATGAGCAGTTCTTC
CDR3: CATSRGGGLAYNEQFF